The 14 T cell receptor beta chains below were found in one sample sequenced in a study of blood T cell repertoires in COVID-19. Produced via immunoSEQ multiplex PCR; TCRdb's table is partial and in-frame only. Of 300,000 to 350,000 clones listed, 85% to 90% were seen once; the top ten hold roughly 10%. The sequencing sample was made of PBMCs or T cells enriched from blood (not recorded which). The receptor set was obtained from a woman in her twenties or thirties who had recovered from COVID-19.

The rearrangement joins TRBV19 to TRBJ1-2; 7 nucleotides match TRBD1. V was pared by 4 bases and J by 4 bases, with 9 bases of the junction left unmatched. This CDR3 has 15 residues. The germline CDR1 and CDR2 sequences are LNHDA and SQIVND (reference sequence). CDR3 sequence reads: CASSSSTGKFYGYTF. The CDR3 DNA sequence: TGTGCCAGTAGTAGCTCGACAGGGAAATTCTATGGCTACACCTTC.

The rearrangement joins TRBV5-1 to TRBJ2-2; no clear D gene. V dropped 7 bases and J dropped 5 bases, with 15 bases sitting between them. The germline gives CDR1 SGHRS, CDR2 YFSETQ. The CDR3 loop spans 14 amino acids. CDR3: CASFLGFGTGELFF. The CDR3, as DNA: TGCGCCAGCTTTCTCGGGTTTGGAACCGGGGAGCTGTTTTTT.

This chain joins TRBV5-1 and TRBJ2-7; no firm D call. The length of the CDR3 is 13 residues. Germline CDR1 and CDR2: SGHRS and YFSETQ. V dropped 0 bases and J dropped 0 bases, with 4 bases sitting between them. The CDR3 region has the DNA TGCGCCAGCAGCTTGGGGAGCTCCTACGAGCAGTACTTC. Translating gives CASSLGSSYEQYF. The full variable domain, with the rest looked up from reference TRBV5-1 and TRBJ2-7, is KAGVTQTPRYLIKTRGQQVTLSCSPISGHRSVSWYQQTPGQGLQFLFEYFSETQRNKGNFPGRFSGRQFSNSRSEMNVSTLELGDSALYLCASSLGSSYEQYFGPGTRLTVT.

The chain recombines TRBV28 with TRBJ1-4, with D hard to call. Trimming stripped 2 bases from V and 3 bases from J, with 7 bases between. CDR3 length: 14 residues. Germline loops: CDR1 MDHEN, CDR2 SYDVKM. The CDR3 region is CASSLTQSNEKLFF. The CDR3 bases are TGTGCCAGCAGTTTAACACAGTCTAATGAAAAACTGTTTTTT.

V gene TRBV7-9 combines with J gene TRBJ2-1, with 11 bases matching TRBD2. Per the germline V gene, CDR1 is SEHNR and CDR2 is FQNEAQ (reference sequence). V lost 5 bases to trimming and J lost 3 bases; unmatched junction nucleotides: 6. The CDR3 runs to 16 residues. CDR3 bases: TGTGCCAGCAGCCCATTGACTAGCGGGATCTACAATGAGCAGTTCTTC. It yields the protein CASSPLTSGIYNEQFF.

The CDR3 reads CASSLAGTPAYEQYF. CDR3 nucleotides: TGTGCCAGCAGCTTAGCCGGGACACCTGCCTACGAGCAGTACTTC. The gene calls are TRBV5-5 and TRBJ2-7; the D gene is possibly TRBD1 (6 bases). This CDR3 region has 15 residues. Trimming stripped 2 bases from V and 2 bases from J, with 14 bases between. The germline gives CDR1 SGHKS, CDR2 YYEKEE (reference sequence).

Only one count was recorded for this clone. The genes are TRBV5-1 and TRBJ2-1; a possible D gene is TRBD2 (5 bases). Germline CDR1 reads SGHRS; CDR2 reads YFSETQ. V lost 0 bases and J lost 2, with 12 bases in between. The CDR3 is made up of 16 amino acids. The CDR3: CASSLASSPPYNEQFF. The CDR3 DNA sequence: TGCGCCAGCAGCTTGGCTTCTAGCCCCCCCTACAATGAGCAGTTCTTC.

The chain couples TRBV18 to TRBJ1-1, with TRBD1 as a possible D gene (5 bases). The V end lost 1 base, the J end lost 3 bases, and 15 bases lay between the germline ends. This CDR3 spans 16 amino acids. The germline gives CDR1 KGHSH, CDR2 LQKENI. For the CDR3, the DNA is TGTGCCAGCTCACCACTAGAGGAGGGGAGGGACACTGAAGCTTTCTTT. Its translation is CASSPLEEGRDTEAFF.

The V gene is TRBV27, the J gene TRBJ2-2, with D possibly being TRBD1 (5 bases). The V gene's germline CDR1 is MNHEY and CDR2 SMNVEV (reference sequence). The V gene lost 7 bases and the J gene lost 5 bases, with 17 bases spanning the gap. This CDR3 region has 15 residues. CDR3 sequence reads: CASTLRWGQTGELFF. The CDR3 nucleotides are TGTGCCAGCACCTTGAGATGGGGCCAGACCGGGGAGCTGTTTTTT.

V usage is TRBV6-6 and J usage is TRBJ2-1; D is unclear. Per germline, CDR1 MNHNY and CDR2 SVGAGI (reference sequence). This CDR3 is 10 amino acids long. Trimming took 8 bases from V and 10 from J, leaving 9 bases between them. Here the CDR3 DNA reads TGTGCCAGCGGCCGGCGGGAGCAGTTCTTC. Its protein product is CASGRREQFF.

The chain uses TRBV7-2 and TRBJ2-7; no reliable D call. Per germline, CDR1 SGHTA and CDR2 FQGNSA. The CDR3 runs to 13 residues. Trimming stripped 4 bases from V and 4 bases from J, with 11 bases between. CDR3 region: CASSSIDLYEQYF. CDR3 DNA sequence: TGTGCCAGCAGCTCCATCGACTTATACGAGCAGTACTTC.

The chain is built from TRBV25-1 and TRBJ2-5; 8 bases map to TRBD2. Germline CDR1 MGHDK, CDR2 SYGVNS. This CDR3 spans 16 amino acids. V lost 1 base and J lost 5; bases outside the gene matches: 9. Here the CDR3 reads CASSESSGRLVETQYF. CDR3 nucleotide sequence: TGTGCCAGCAGTGAATCGAGCGGGAGATTGGTGGAGACCCAGTACTTC.

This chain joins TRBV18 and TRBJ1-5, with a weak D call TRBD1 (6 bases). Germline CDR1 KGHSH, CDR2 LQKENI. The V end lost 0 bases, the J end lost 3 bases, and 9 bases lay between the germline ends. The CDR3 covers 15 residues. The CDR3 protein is CASSPPQGPNQPQHF. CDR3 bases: TGTGCCAGCTCACCACCACAGGGACCCAATCAGCCCCAGCATTTT. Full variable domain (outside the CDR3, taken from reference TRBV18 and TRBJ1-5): NAGVMQNPRHLVRRRGQEARLRCSPMKGHSHVYWYRQLPEEGLKFMVYLQKENIIDESGMPKERFSAEFPKEGPSILRIQQVVRGDSAAYFCASSPPQGPNQPQHFGDGTRLSIL.

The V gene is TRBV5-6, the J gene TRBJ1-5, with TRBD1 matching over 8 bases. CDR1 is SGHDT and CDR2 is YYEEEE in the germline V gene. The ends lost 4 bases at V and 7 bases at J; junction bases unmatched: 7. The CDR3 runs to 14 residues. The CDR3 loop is CASSLGTGRQPQHF. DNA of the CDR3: TGTGCCAGCAGCCTAGGGACAGGCAGACAGCCCCAGCATTTT.